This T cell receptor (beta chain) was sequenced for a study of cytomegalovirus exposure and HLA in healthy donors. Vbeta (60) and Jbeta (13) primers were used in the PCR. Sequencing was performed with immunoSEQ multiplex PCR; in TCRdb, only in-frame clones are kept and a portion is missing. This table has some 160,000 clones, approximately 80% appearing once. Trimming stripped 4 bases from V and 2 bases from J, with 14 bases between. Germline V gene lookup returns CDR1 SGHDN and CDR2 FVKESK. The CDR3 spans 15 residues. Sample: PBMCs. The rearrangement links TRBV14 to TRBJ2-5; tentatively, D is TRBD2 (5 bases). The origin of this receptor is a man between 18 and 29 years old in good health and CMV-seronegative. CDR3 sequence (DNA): TGTGCCAGCAGCCTAATACCGACTAATCAAGAGACCCAGTACTTC. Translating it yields CASSLIPTNQETQYF. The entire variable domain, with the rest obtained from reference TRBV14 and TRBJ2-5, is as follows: EAGVTQFPSHSVIEKGQTVTLRCDPISGHDNLYWYRRVMGKEIKFLLHFVKESKQDESGMPNNRFLAERTGGTYSTLKVQPAELEDSGVYFCASSLIPTNQETQYFGPGTRLLVL.